A single sample is the source of the 23 T cell receptor beta chains below, sequenced in a study of T cell clonality in common variable immunodeficiency. Only in-frame clones appear in the TCRdb table, and some are missing; sequencing was by immunoSEQ multiplex PCR. Its clone listing holds fewer than 8,500 clones. These receptors lack a known antigen. Study outcomes and limitations: Common variable immunodeficiency TCR beta sequences reportedly had fewer deletions and N-nucleotide insertions.

The sequenced sample consisted of peripheral blood mononuclear cells. These receptors originate from a human donor with common variable immunodeficiency.

Comments on this clone: The read terminates 3 residues before the CDR3 end, so the remaining end is supplied by the germline J gene. The chain carries TRBV2 and TRBJ1-2; D might be TRBD1 (5 bases). The CDR3 is 13 amino acids. Germline CDR1 SNHLY, CDR2 FYNNEI. The V and J ends lost 4 bases and 0 bases respectively, with 6 bases between them. The CDR3 bases that were read are TGTGCCAGCAGTGGGGGCGCTAACTATGGC. As protein: CASSGGANYG. The whole CDR3 protein reads CASSGGANYGYTF.

About this clone: The CDR3 end is not reached by the read, which stops 3 residues before it; the germline J gene fills it in. The chain links TRBV7-2 to TRBJ2-1; TRBD1 matches at 10 bases. Germline V gene data show CDR1 as SGHTA and CDR2 as FQGNSA. Trimming took 2 bases from V and 9 from J; bases not matched to a gene: 1. This CDR3 spans 13 amino acids. The sequenced part of the CDR3 DNA is TGTGCCAGCAGCTTATGGACAGGGGGTGAG. It translates to CASSLWTGGE. The CDR3 as a whole reads CASSLWTGGEQFF. The full variable domain, in which reference TRBV7-2 and TRBJ2-1 provide the parts outside the CDR3, is GAGVSQSPSNKVTEKGKDVELRCDPISGHTALYWYRQSLGQGLEFLIYFQGNSAPDKSGLPSDRFSAERTGGSVSTLTIQRTQQEDSAVYLCASSLWTGGEQFFGPGTRLTVL.

This clone ranks as medium-sized (0.01 to 0.1%) in terms of frequency. The read gets to within 3 residues of the CDR3 end, and the germline J gene fills in the rest. The V and J genes are TRBV7-2 and TRBJ1-5, with D possibly matching TRBD1 (5 bases). V was cut by 7 bases and J by 2 bases, with 15 bases left in between. CDR3 length equals 15 residues. Germline loops: CDR1 SGHTA, CDR2 FQGNSA. The CDR3 sequence: CASNGGGVRNQPQHF. Incomplete CDR3 DNA: TGTGCCAGCAACGGCGGGGGGGTTCGCAATCAGCCC. The entire variable domain, with the rest obtained from reference TRBV7-2 and TRBJ1-5, is as follows: GAGVSQSPSNKVTEKGKDVELRCDPISGHTALYWYRQSLGQGLEFLIYFQGNSAPDKSGLPSDRFSAERTGGSVSTLTIQRTQQEDSAVYLCASNGGGVRNQPQHFGDGTRLSIL.

A note on this clone: The CDR3 goes on 3 residues after the read ends, and that part is filled in from the germline J gene. The rearrangement links TRBV7-2 to TRBJ2-7, with TRBD1 matching over 9 bases. The CDR3 length is 15 residues. Germline lookup yields CDR1 SGHTA and CDR2 FQGNSA. Trimming at V came to 0 bases and at J to 4 bases, leaving 4 bases not matched to a gene. The CDR3: CASSLAGTGNYEQYF. The part of the CDR3 DNA that was read is TGTGCCAGCAGCTTAGCGGGGACAGGGAATTACGAG.

As to this clone: The read ends 3 residues early relative to the CDR3; the germline J gene fills the gap. The chain couples TRBV7-9 to TRBJ1-1; D perhaps matches TRBD1 (5 bases). V dropped 3 bases and J dropped 4 bases, with 9 bases sitting between them. The CDR3 extends over 13 amino acids. In germline, CDR1 is SEHNR, CDR2 FQNEAQ (reference sequence). Partial CDR3 DNA: TGTGCCAGCAGCTTTGGCAGGGCCACTGAA. Translated: CASSFGRATE. The whole CDR3 sequence is CASSFGRATEAFF.

On this clone itself: The CDR3 is cut off 3 residues early in the read; its end comes from the germline J gene. This chain links TRBV5-1 with TRBJ2-1; D is undetermined. Germline lookup yields CDR1 SGHRS and CDR2 YFSETQ. This CDR3 spans 16 amino acids. V lost 0 bases to trimming and J lost 4 bases, with 14 bases between them. CDR3 DNA, as far as it was read: TGCGCCAGCAGCTTGGATCAAGGGTACGAGTACAATGAG. It codes for CASSLDQGYEYNE. The CDR3 reads in full as CASSLDQGYEYNEQFF.

As to this clone: The DNA ends 3 residues before the CDR3 does, and the rest of the CDR3 is filled in from the germline J gene. The J gene is TRBJ1-6, the V gene TRBV5-1, with D perhaps TRBD1 (5 bases). Between the trimmed V and J ends, which lost 0 bases and 10 bases, there was a span of 14 bases. The CDR3 spans 15 residues. Germline assignment: CDR1 SGHRS and CDR2 YFSETQ. The CDR3 spells CASSLDWGVGSPLHF. The CDR3 bases that were read are TGCGCCAGCAGCTTGGATTGGGGGGTAGGGTCACCC.

Of note for this clone: The read falls 3 residues short of the CDR3 end, and the missing part is taken from the germline J gene. The gene calls are TRBV5-1 and TRBJ1-6, with TRBD1 identical over 8 bases. In germline, CDR1 is SGHRS, CDR2 YFSETQ. The V gene end was trimmed by 3 bases and the J gene end by 6 bases; junction bases not matched to a gene: 8. The CDR3 runs 16 residues. CDR3 bases read: TGCGCCAGCAGCTCCATGACAGGGGAATCTAATTCACCC. It specifies CASSSMTGESNSP. The CDR3 reads in full as CASSSMTGESNSPLHF.

Of note for this clone: The read ends 3 residues before the CDR3 terminus; that terminus is restored from the germline J gene. The V gene is TRBV7-2, the J gene TRBJ1-2; D not resolved. The CDR3 runs to 14 residues. CDR1 is SGHTA and CDR2 is FQGNSA in the germline V gene. The ends were cut back, 1 base at V and 4 bases at J, with 10 bases in the middle. The DNA read from the CDR3 is TGTGCCAGCAGCTTAGACAGCCGCCTCTATGGC. This codes for CASSLDSRLYG. The whole CDR3 protein reads CASSLDSRLYGYTF.

On this clone itself: The sequenced fragment ends 3 residues before the CDR3 boundary, so the rest is inferred from the germline J gene. This chain uses TRBV19 with TRBJ2-3, with no clear D. Trimming took 10 bases from V and 4 from J, leaving 18 bases between them. Looked up from germline, CDR1 is LNHDA and CDR2 is SQIVND (reference sequence). This CDR3 is 14 amino acids long. CDR3 DNA (partial): TGTGCCACCACCAGGTCAGGTCGATCAGATACG. Its translation is CATTRSGRSDT. The whole CDR3 is CATTRSGRSDTQYF.

With respect to this clone: The read comes to an end 3 residues before the CDR3 does, leaving the germline J gene to fill in the end. The V and J genes are TRBV7-9 and TRBJ1-1, with D possibly matching TRBD1 (5 bases). CDR1 and CDR2 (germline): SEHNR, FQNEAQ (reference sequence). The CDR3 contains 14 residues. The V and J ends lost 0 bases and 4 bases respectively, with 9 bases between them. CDR3 bases read: TGTGCCAGCAGCTTAGCGGGGGGAGGCACTGAA. This encodes CASSLAGGGTE. The full CDR3 protein is CASSLAGGGTEAFF.

As regards this clone: The read terminates 3 residues before the CDR3 end, so the remaining end is supplied by the germline J gene. The chain combines TRBV5-6 with TRBJ2-7, with D hard to call. The CDR3 is 13 residues long. Trimming removed 4 bases at V and 0 bases at J, with 8 bases between. Germline V gene sequence: CDR1 SGHDT, CDR2 YYEEEE. Incomplete CDR3 DNA: TGTGCCAGCAGCCAAGCCGTCTCCTACGAG. This translates into CASSQAVSYE. Given in full, the CDR3 is CASSQAVSYEQYF.

A remark on this clone: The read ends 3 residues before the CDR3 terminus; that terminus is restored from the germline J gene. The chain employs TRBV19 and TRBJ1-5; 10 nucleotides agree with TRBD1. The CDR3 loop spans 15 amino acids. The V segment lost 9 bases and the J segment 3 bases; nucleotides outside the gene matches: 8. Germline V lookup: CDR1 LNHDA, CDR2 SQIVND (reference sequence). CDR3 loop: CASSRQGANNQPQHF. CDR3 DNA, as far as it was read: TGTGCCAGCAGCCGACAGGGGGCGAACAATCAGCCC.

Regarding this clone: The sequenced fragment ends 3 residues before the CDR3 boundary, so the rest is inferred from the germline J gene. The chain employs TRBV6-2 or TRBV6-3 and TRBJ1-2; 11 bases fit TRBD1. Trimming took 5 bases from V and 2 from J; bases not matched to a gene: 1. The CDR3 loop spans 14 amino acids. Per the germline V gene, CDR1 is MNHEY and CDR2 is SVGEGT. The sequenced part of the CDR3 DNA is TGTGCCAGCAGTCGGGACAGGGGGAACTATGGC. It is translated as CASSRDRGNYG. The whole CDR3 sequence is CASSRDRGNYGYTF.

The CDR3 spells CASSFEGTGTYEQYF. The part of the CDR3 DNA that was read is TGTGCCAGCAGCTTTGAAGGGACAGGAACCTACGAG. The chain combines TRBV11-2 with TRBJ2-7; TRBD1 agrees at 8 bases. Read data end 3 residues before the CDR3 end; the end is taken from the germline J gene. V shed 3 bases and J 2 bases; nucleotides not matched to a gene: 6. Germline CDR1 is SGHAT and CDR2 is FQNNGV. CDR3 length: 15 residues.

With regard to this clone: The missing CDR3 end, 3 residues past where the read stops, is filled in from the germline J gene. This chain uses TRBV19 with TRBJ2-3; TRBD2 might be the D (5 bases). The CDR3 runs to 13 residues. The V end lost 5 bases, the J end lost 0 bases, and 6 bases lay between the germline ends. The germline CDR1 and CDR2 sequences are LNHDA and SQIVND (reference sequence). CDR3 residues: CASSPGSTDTQYF. The covered CDR3 bases are TGTGCCAGTAGTCCGGGGAGCACAGATACG.

This clone counts as medium-sized by frequency. The observed sequence ends 3 residues before the CDR3 terminus, with the missing tail filled in from the germline J gene. The chain couples TRBV29-1 to TRBJ2-3; TRBD1 matches 8 bases. The CDR3 extends over 13 amino acids. Trimming took 8 bases from V and 3 from J; bases not matched to a gene: 7. Germline CDR1 and CDR2: SQVTM and ANQGSEA. Partial CDR3 DNA: TGCAGCCGAACAGGGGGTCGTACAGATACG. It encodes CSRTGGRTDT. The complete CDR3 reads CSRTGGRTDTQYF.

Comments on this clone: The read terminates 3 residues before the CDR3 end, so the remaining end is supplied by the germline J gene. The rearrangement joins TRBV19 to TRBJ2-7, with D possibly TRBD1 on 5 matching bases. Germline V gene data show CDR1 as LNHDA and CDR2 as SQIVND (reference sequence). V shed 3 bases and J shed 1 base, with 16 bases lying between them. This CDR3 spans 16 amino acids. The CDR3 spells CASSIHWTRTSYEQYF. CDR3 DNA (partial): TGTGCCAGTAGTATCCATTGGACACGAACGTCCTACGAG.

This clone is medium-sized by frequency. The read gets to within 3 residues of the CDR3 end, and the germline J gene fills in the rest. The chain has TRBV5-1 and TRBJ1-6; D unresolved. This CDR3 has 13 residues. Germline-derived CDR1 and CDR2 are SGHRS and YFSETQ. V dropped 4 bases and J dropped 8 bases, with 10 bases sitting between them. CDR3 sequence: CASSISADSPLHF. Incomplete CDR3 DNA: TGCGCCAGCAGCATCTCGGCGGATTCACCC.

To note about this clone: The CDR3 goes on 3 residues after the read ends, and that part is filled in from the germline J gene. The J gene is TRBJ1-1, the V gene TRBV7-9, with TRBD1 matching over 7 bases. Per the germline V gene, CDR1 is SEHNR and CDR2 is FQNEAQ (reference sequence). The CDR3 contains 15 residues. The J segment lost 1 base and the V segment lost 4 bases, leaving 6 bases of the junction unmatched. CDR3 DNA, as far as it was read: TGTGCCAGCAGCTGGGCCGGGACAGCGAACACTGAA. Its translation: CASSWAGTANTE. The CDR3, in full, reads CASSWAGTANTEAFF. Combining the CDR3 with reference TRBV7-9 and TRBJ1-1 gives the whole variable domain DTGVSQNPRHKITKRGQNVTFRCDPISEHNRLYWYRQTLGQGPEFLTYFQNEAQLEKSRLLSDRFSAERPKGSFSTLEIQRTEQGDSAMYLCASSWAGTANTEAFFGQGTRLTVV.

Details on this clone: The read terminates 3 residues ahead of where the CDR3 ends, so the germline J gene completes it. The V gene is TRBV19, the J gene TRBJ2-2; no reliable D call. V lost 7 bases, J lost 4 bases, and 10 bases lay in between. Germline V gives CDR1 LNHDA, CDR2 SQIVND (reference sequence). The CDR3 runs 13 residues. The sequenced part of the CDR3 DNA is TGTGCCAGTACCCTGGGCTTCACCGGGGAG. Translation gives CASTLGFTGE. The complete CDR3 protein is CASTLGFTGELFF.

Concerning this clone itself: The CDR3 end is not reached by the read, which stops 3 residues before it; the germline J gene fills it in. The chain couples TRBV30 to TRBJ2-7; 9 nucleotides line up with TRBD2. Per germline, CDR1 GTSNPN and CDR2 SVGIG (reference sequence). The CDR3 sequence is 14 residues long. V lost 4 bases to trimming and J lost 5 bases; unmatched junction nucleotides: 9. The CDR3 DNA, read in part, is TGTGCCTGGAACAGCGGGAGGCCATCGAACGAG. Amino acid sequence: CAWNSGRPSNE. The complete CDR3 protein is CAWNSGRPSNEQYF.

A word on this clone: The CDR3 extends 3 residues past the end of the read, so its final part is completed from the germline J gene. V gene TRBV2 combines with J gene TRBJ2-1, with 9 bases identical to TRBD2. V dropped 11 bases and J dropped 8; count of bases not matched to a gene: 4. Germline CDR1 is SNHLY and CDR2 is FYNNEI. The CDR3 contains 11 residues. CDR3 region: CAGRTSDEQFF. CDR3 DNA (partial): TGTGCCGGTAGGACTAGCGATGAG.